This TCR beta chain came from a study of cytomegalovirus exposure and HLA in healthy donors. The study ran its PCR with 60 Vbeta and 13 Jbeta primers. Generated by immunoSEQ multiplex PCR, the TCRdb table keeps only in-frame clones and is missing some. The table includes about 160,000 clones, roughly 79% detected once. There are 14 residues in the CDR3. V lost 6 bases, J lost 0 bases, and 11 bases lay in between. Germline V gene sequence: CDR1 LNHDA, CDR2 SQIVND (reference sequence). The genes are TRBV19 and TRBJ1-1, with no clear D. This TCR was recovered from a woman in her fifties or sixties in good health and CMV-seronegative. Sequences were obtained from PBMCs. The CDR3 nucleotides read TGTGCCAGTAGCCTACCCGATATGAACACTGAAGCTTTCTTT. The encoded protein is CASSLPDMNTEAFF.